This T cell receptor beta chain stems from a study of T cell changes during pregnancy in multiple sclerosis. Some clones are missing from TCRdb's copy, which holds only in-frame ones; the method was immunoSEQ multiplex PCR. The data contain tens of thousands of clones, around nine tenths of them seen just once; the ten biggest clones take up about 13%. Per the germline V gene, CDR1 is PRHDT and CDR2 is FYEKMQ (reference sequence). The CDR3 runs to 13 residues. Trimming took 3 bases from V and 5 from J, leaving 9 bases between them. The material was CD8+ T cells from peripheral blood mononuclear cells, obtained in the first trimester of pregnancy. The TCR was taken from a female donor in good health, enrolled as a control in a pregnancy study. This chain connects TRBV13 to TRBJ2-3; D not certain. In nucleotides, the CDR3 is TGTGCCAGCAGCTTCTCTAGTGAAGATACGCAGTATTTT. Its translation: CASSFSSEDTQYF.